This entry lists 31 T cell receptor beta chains sequenced from one sample in a study of CD8 T cells in ankylosing spondylitis. TCRdb reprocessed the 5' RACE reads via MiXCR and lists one record per CDR3 protein. The sample lists about 230,000 distinct CDR3 sequences, over 7% occurring once. Sequenced sample: blood, either unsorted or a sorted T cell fraction (not recorded which). All receptors derive from a female donor with ankylosing spondylitis or in good health (not recorded which).

There are many counts of this clonotype. This chain uses TRBV27 with TRBJ2-1; 15 positions agree with TRBD2. The junction had 3 bases not matched to a gene; V was cut back by 3 bases and J by 0 bases. Germline CDR1 reads MNHEY; CDR2 reads SMNVEV (reference sequence). This CDR3 is 18 amino acids long. The DNA for the CDR3 is TGTGCCAGCAGTTTCGGGACTAGCGGGAGGAGCTCCTACAATGAGCAGTTCTTC. Translating gives CASSFGTSGRSSYNEQFF.

This clonotype has ten or more counts. V and J are TRBV4-3 and TRBJ2-3; TRBD2 matches at 11 bases. J gave up 4 bases and V 0 bases, and 6 bases lay outside the gene matches. This CDR3 spans 17 amino acids. Germline lookup yields CDR1 LGHNA and CDR2 YSLEER. CDR3 amino acids: CASSQDTSGSIADTQYF. CDR3 DNA sequence: TGCGCCAGCAGCCAAGATACTAGCGGGAGTATAGCAGATACGCAGTATTTT.

This clonotype was observed many times. The chain links TRBV6-5 to TRBJ2-5; D gene unclear. This CDR3 has 20 amino acids. V was trimmed by 0 bases and J by 0 bases, leaving 23 bases between them. The germline V gene encodes CDR1 MNHEY and CDR2 SVGAGI. The CDR3 sequence: CASSYSSGLVGSWYQETQYF. The CDR3 region has the DNA TGTGCCAGCAGTTACTCGAGTGGATTAGTGGGCAGCTGGTACCAAGAGACCCAGTACTTC.

This clonotype was recorded at least ten times. J is TRBJ2-1 and V is TRBV27, with 8 bases that match TRBD1. CDR1 MNHEY and CDR2 SMNVEV come from the germline V gene (reference sequence). The CDR3 has 15 residues. The trim removed 2 bases at V and 4 bases at J, leaving 4 bases unmatched. The chain's CDR3 is CASSLATGVYNEQFF. CDR3 DNA sequence: TGTGCCAGCAGTTTAGCGACAGGGGTATACAATGAGCAGTTCTTC.

This clonotype appeared many times. The J gene is TRBJ2-7, the V gene TRBV18; D assignment may be TRBD1 or TRBD2 (5 bases each). The CDR3 has 16 residues. V was shortened by 3 bases and J by 4 bases, with 19 bases between the two germline ends. Germline lookup yields CDR1 KGHSH and CDR2 LQKENI. In DNA, the CDR3 is TGTGCCAGCTCACCTTTGGGGGAGCGGAGTTATTACGAGCAGTACTTC. Translated, it gives CASSPLGERSYYEQYF.

This clonotype was found many times. The chain carries TRBV20-1 and TRBJ2-2, with 10 bases fitting TRBD1. Germline V gene sequence: CDR1 DFQATT, CDR2 SNEGSKA (reference sequence). With V trimmed by 3 bases and J by 2 bases, 3 bases remained unmatched. CDR3 length: 15 residues. Here the CDR3 reads CSASGQGDNTGELFF. CDR3 nucleotides: TGCAGTGCTAGCGGACAGGGGGATAACACCGGGGAGCTGTTTTTT.

This clonotype has ten or more counts. The junction and the germline gene differ at one end; a read error may be behind it. V and J are TRBV7-7 and TRBJ2-1, with 7 bases identical to TRBD2. The CDR3 extends over 15 amino acids. CDR1 is SSHAT and CDR2 is FNYEAQ in the germline V gene (reference sequence). DNA of the CDR3: TGTGCTAGCAGCTTACAGCGGGGCCTGTACAATGAGCAGTTCTTC. Amino acid sequence: CASSLQRGLYNEQFF. The full variable domain, rest sourced from reference TRBV7-7 and TRBJ2-1, is GAGVSQSPRYKVTKRGQDVTLRCDPISSHATLYWYQQALGQGPEFLTYFNYEAQPDKSGLPSDRFSAERPEGSISTLTIQRTEQRDSAMYRCASSLQRGLYNEQFFGPGTRLTVL.

This clonotype was picked up many times. The chain couples TRBV5-1 to TRBJ2-1; D is ambiguous. This CDR3 comprises 14 residues. V lost 6 bases and J lost 0, with 10 bases in between. Germline assignment: CDR1 SGHRS and CDR2 YFSETQ. CDR3 loop: CASKAELSYNEQFF. The CDR3 coding sequence is TGCGCCAGCAAGGCGGAGCTCTCCTACAATGAGCAGTTCTTC.

This clonotype was counted a few times. The chain links TRBV7-5 to TRBJ2-7; the listed D gene, TRBD1, was not tested against the DNA. TRBV7-5 is tagged as a pseudogene. CDR3 length equals 22 residues. CDR3 sequence reads: CASFEAPPQFLVARRLLYEQYF. The CDR3 nucleotides are TGTGCCAGTTTTGAAGCCCCCCCCCAGTTTCTTGTCGCTCGTCGGCTACTCTACGAGCAGTACTTC.

In its sample, this clonotype was seen many times. The chain uses TRBV6-2 or TRBV6-3 and TRBJ1-5; 9 bases are a match to TRBD1. Germline trimming cut 2 bases from V and 6 bases from J; bases unmatched to any gene: 2. Germline loops: CDR1 MNHEY, CDR2 SVGEGT. This CDR3 contains 14 residues. The CDR3 nucleotides are TGTGCCAGCAGTTACACAGGGGGCGGTCAGCCCCAGCATTTT. Protein sequence: CASSYTGGGQPQHF.

In this sample, this clonotype turned up many times. The J gene is TRBJ2-3, the V gene TRBV5-1; no definite D call. Germline-derived CDR1 and CDR2 are SGHRS and YFSETQ. The length of the CDR3 is 12 residues. The V end lost 4 bases, the J end lost 4 bases, and 7 bases lay between the germline ends. The CDR3: CASSQEPDTQYF. For the CDR3, the DNA is TGCGCCAGCAGCCAAGAGCCAGATACGCAGTATTTT.

The chain has TRBV19 and TRBJ1-5, with D hard to call. V lost 7 bases, J lost 0 bases, and 16 bases lay in between. Germline CDR1 LNHDA, CDR2 SQIVND (reference sequence). This CDR3 spans 16 amino acids. The CDR3 nucleotides read TGTGCCAGTACTGACTACAGCGATTATAGCAATCAGCCCCAGCATTTT. Amino acid sequence: CASTDYSDYSNQPQHF.

The chain employs TRBV3-1 and TRBJ2-1; maybe TRBD2 (5 bases). Germline lookup yields CDR1 LGHDT and CDR2 YNNKEL (reference sequence). Trimming pared 2 bases from V and 9 bases from J, leaving 14 bases between. CDR3 length equals 14 residues. The DNA for the CDR3 is TGTGCCAGCAGCCAACCAAACAAGAGGGCTGAGCAGTTCTTC. This sequence encodes CASSQPNKRAEQFF.

In its sample, this clonotype was seen many times. The chain combines TRBV4-3 with TRBJ2-2; TRBD2 agrees at 14 bases. The germline gives CDR1 LGHNA, CDR2 YSLEER. The CDR3 runs 19 residues. Losses at the gene ends were 6 bases for V and 12 bases for J; bases not matched to a gene: 21. CDR3 DNA: TGCGCCAGCAGTCCGACCGGGACTAGCGGGAGTGGGGGACTGGCGCAGCTGTTTTTT. It translates to CASSPTGTSGSGGLAQLFF.

This clonotype was seen many times. V is TRBV12-3 or TRBV12-4 and J is TRBJ2-7; TRBD2 agrees at 7 bases. V dropped 5 bases and J dropped 8; count of bases not matched to a gene: 6. CDR3 length: 12 residues. CDR3 sequence: CASSPASGQQYF. In DNA form, the CDR3 reads TGTGCCAGCAGTCCTGCTAGCGGCCAGCAGTACTTC.

This clonotype occurred many times. The V gene is TRBV14, the J gene TRBJ1-1, with a weak D call TRBD1 (5 bases). The CDR3 spans 13 residues. V was shortened by 0 bases and J by 9 bases, with 11 bases between the two germline ends. Germline assignment: CDR1 SGHDN and CDR2 FVKESK. CDR3 in DNA: TGTGCCAGCAGCCAAGAAGGGGTTCTGAAAGCTTTCTTT. Translation gives CASSQEGVLKAFF.

This clonotype was recorded many times. CDR3 in DNA: TGCAGTGCTAACGCGGATACGATAAAAGCTTTCTTT. This encodes CSANADTIKAFF. The chain uses TRBV20-1 and TRBJ1-1; D uncertain. Germline V gene lookup returns CDR1 DFQATT and CDR2 SNEGSKA (reference sequence). V lost 4 bases, J lost 9 bases, and 15 bases lay in between. CDR3 size: 12 residues.

This clonotype was detected many times. V gene TRBV7-2 combines with J gene TRBJ2-7; 7 positions agree with TRBD2. V lost 1 base, J lost 0 bases, and 3 bases stayed unmatched. Germline V lookup: CDR1 SGHTA, CDR2 FQGNSA. This CDR3 spans 15 amino acids. CDR3 sequence reads: CASSLVAGASYEQYF. CDR3 DNA: TGTGCCAGCAGCTTAGTAGCGGGCGCCTCCTACGAGCAGTACTTC.

This clonotype has ten or more counts. This rearrangement joins TRBV5-4 to TRBJ2-1, with 11 bases that match TRBD2. CDR1 is SGHNT, CDR2 YYREEE, per germline (reference sequence). The CDR3 spans 23 residues. V lost 0 bases to trimming and J lost 3 bases; unmatched junction nucleotides: 23. CDR3 protein: CASSLGVEIGLAGLRGIYNEQFF. The CDR3, as DNA: TGTGCCAGCAGCTTGGGAGTTGAAATTGGACTAGCGGGCCTAAGGGGGATCTACAATGAGCAGTTCTTC.

This clonotype came up many times. The chain combines TRBV3-1 with TRBJ2-3, with no clear D. CDR3 length: 14 residues. Germline V gene sequence: CDR1 LGHDT, CDR2 YNNKEL (reference sequence). V was pared by 1 base and J by 6 bases, with 11 bases between. This CDR3 is CASSQGPSSDTQYF. The CDR3 region has the DNA TGTGCCAGCAGCCAAGGACCCTCCTCCGATACGCAGTATTTT.

As concerns this clonotype: A much larger clone lies one base from this, so it may be a read error. The chain recombines TRBV11-2 with TRBJ1-2; D may be TRBD1 (6 bases). Germline CDR1 and CDR2: SGHAT and FQNNGV. This CDR3 is built from 14 residues. This chain's CDR3 is CTSSSQQGYYGYTF. CDR3 bases: TGTACCAGCAGCTCCCAACAGGGCTACTATGGCTACACCTTC.

This clonotype showed up many times. The V and J genes are TRBV7-9 and TRBJ2-1, with D possibly TRBD2 on 5 matching bases. The CDR3 covers 15 residues. V lost 6 bases and J 8 bases, leaving 20 bases between the germline ends. Germline lookup yields CDR1 SEHNR and CDR2 FQNEAQ (reference sequence). The CDR3 sequence is CASRMGWEYGHEQFF. The CDR3 nucleotides are TGTGCCAGCAGAATGGGGTGGGAGTACGGGCATGAGCAGTTCTTC.

Ten or more counts support this clonotype. The chain employs TRBV20-1 and TRBJ1-2; 10 bases line up with TRBD1. CDR3 length: 15 amino acids. J lost 3 bases, V lost 4 bases, and 8 bases had no gene match. Germline loops: CDR1 DFQATT, CDR2 SNEGSKA (reference sequence). CDR3 loop: CSATEGQGGYYGYTF. CDR3 nucleotide sequence: TGCAGTGCTACCGAAGGACAGGGGGGTTACTATGGCTACACCTTC.

This clonotype was found many times. V and J are TRBV7-8 and TRBJ1-3; D uncertain. The V end was cut by 1 base, the J end by 0 bases, with 13 bases between. In germline, CDR1 is SGHVS, CDR2 FQNEAQ. This CDR3 comprises 17 residues. CDR3 DNA sequence: TGTGCCAGCAGCTTAGAAACAGTGGGCCCCTCTGGAAACACCATATATTTT. It codes for CASSLETVGPSGNTIYF.

Worth noting for this clonotype: The junction departs from germline at one end; a sequencing error may be responsible. The rearrangement joins TRBV20-1 to TRBJ2-1; 12 nucleotides match TRBD2. The germline gives CDR1 DFQATT, CDR2 SNEGSKA (reference sequence). This CDR3 spans 16 amino acids. CDR3 nucleotides: TGCTGTGCTAGGGGCTCCACTAGCGGGAGGAACAATGAGCAGTTCTTC. This sequence encodes CCARGSTSGRNNEQFF.

This clonotype was seen ten or more times. CDR3 region: CASSKRQVSGANVLTF. The CDR3, as DNA: TGTGCCAGTAGTAAGCGACAGGTCTCTGGGGCCAACGTCCTGACTTTC. This chain joins TRBV19 and TRBJ2-6, with D perhaps matching TRBD1 (6 bases). Per germline, CDR1 LNHDA and CDR2 SQIVND (reference sequence). V dropped 4 bases and J dropped 0 bases, with 10 bases sitting between them. The CDR3 contains 16 residues. Complete variable domain (other parts from reference TRBV19 and TRBJ2-6): DGGITQSPKYLFRKEGQNVTLSCEQNLNHDAMYWYRQDPGQGLRLIYYSQIVNDFQKGDIAEGYSVSREKKESFPLTVTSAQKNPTAFYLCASSKRQVSGANVLTFGAGSRLTVL.

This clonotype was counted at least ten times. The rearrangement links TRBV14 to TRBJ2-1, with D maybe TRBD2 (6 bases). Germline CDR1 is SGHDN and CDR2 is FVKESK. This CDR3 has 15 residues. Between the trimmed V and J ends, which lost 4 bases and 9 bases, there was a span of 19 bases. The CDR3 reads CASSLLTRAAGEQFF. DNA for the CDR3: TGTGCCAGCAGCCTTTTGACAAGGGCAGCGGGTGAGCAGTTCTTC. Looking up the rest from reference TRBV14 and TRBJ2-1 gives the full variable domain: EAGVTQFPSHSVIEKGQTVTLRCDPISGHDNLYWYRRVMGKEIKFLLHFVKESKQDESGMPNNRFLAERTGGTYSTLKVQPAELEDSGVYFCASSLLTRAAGEQFFGPGTRLTVL.

This clonotype was picked up many times. The chain recombines TRBV6-2 or TRBV6-3 with TRBJ2-3; 9 bases line up with TRBD2. Germline V gene sequence: CDR1 MNHEY, CDR2 SVGEGT. V was clipped by 2 bases and J by 5 bases; unmatched bases: 17. This CDR3 has 19 residues. The CDR3 protein is CASSYPFVAGEGHRDTQYF. Here the CDR3 DNA reads TGTGCCAGCAGTTACCCCTTCGTAGCGGGAGAAGGACATAGAGATACGCAGTATTTT.

Many counts were recorded for this clonotype. This chain uses TRBV29-1 with TRBJ2-5; D not resolved. Germline CDR1 is SQVTM and CDR2 is ANQGSEA. The CDR3 is 12 amino acids. Deletions cut 2 bases from V and 5 bases from J, with 9 bases between. The CDR3 loop is CSVEQTAETQYF. CDR3 in DNA: TGCAGCGTTGAACAGACGGCTGAGACCCAGTACTTC. Full variable domain (missing parts from reference TRBV29-1 and TRBJ2-5): SAVISQKPSRDICQRGTSLTIQCQVDSQVTMMFWYRQQPGQSLTLIATANQGSEATYESGFVIDKFPISRPNLTFSTLTVSNMSPEDSSIYLCSVEQTAETQYFGPGTRLLVL.

This clonotype was counted ten times or more. The rearrangement links TRBV5-6 to TRBJ1-1; D is unclear. With 3 bases removed from V and 4 bases from J, the gap between germline ends came to 4 bases. Germline V gene lookup returns CDR1 SGHDT and CDR2 YYEEEE. This CDR3 is 11 amino acids long. The CDR3 is CASSWLTEAFF. The DNA for the CDR3 is TGTGCCAGCAGCTGGCTCACTGAAGCTTTCTTT.

In its sample, this clonotype was seen many times. The chain couples TRBV4-3 to TRBJ2-2; possibly TRBD2 for D (7 bases). Trimming stripped 2 bases from V and 4 bases from J, with 17 bases between. The germline CDR1 and CDR2 sequences are LGHNA and YSLEER. The CDR3 length is 17 residues. This CDR3 reads CASSQSWGGGGTGELFF. In DNA form, the CDR3 reads TGCGCCAGCAGCCAATCCTGGGGGGGGGGCGGCACCGGGGAGCTGTTTTTT.